The 25 T cell receptor beta chains reported below all come from one sample, sequenced in a study of CD8+ T cells in alopecia areata. As the sequencing template, cDNA was produced by extracting RNA and reverse transcribing it. Here immunoSEQ multiplex PCR was the method, and the copy in TCRdb shows in-frame clones only, minus some. The table shows 190,000 or so clones, with around 60% occurring only once. The sample's treatment: oral pan-JAK inhibitor, 5-10 mg twice daily. The sample was CD8+ T cells sorted from blood, taken at week 24, from a patient treated with tofacitinib. These TCRs come from a human donor with alopecia areata.

This clone was picked up one time. Other nucleotide sequences in the sample specify the same CDR3. This chain links TRBV29-1 with TRBJ1-2, with 9 bases lining up with TRBD1. This CDR3 region has 14 residues. V lost 3 bases, J lost 4 bases, and 6 bases stayed unmatched. Germline-derived CDR1 and CDR2 are SQVTM and ANQGSEA. CDR3 region: CSVEETGGIYGYTF. The CDR3 region has the DNA TGCAGCGTTGAGGAGACAGGGGGAATCTATGGCTACACCTTC.

For this clone: Other nucleotide sequences from this sample produce the same CDR3. This chain uses TRBV29-1 with TRBJ2-2; D is unresolved. There are 10 residues in the CDR3. Germline V lookup: CDR1 SQVTM, CDR2 ANQGSEA. Trimming removed 6 bases at V and 5 bases at J, with 4 bases between. The CDR3 DNA is TGCAGCGTCTCGACCGGGGAGCTGTTTTTT. This codes for CSVSTGELFF.

This clone was seen only a few times. This chain joins TRBV13 and TRBJ2-5; D not certain. With 2 bases removed from V and 3 bases from J, the gap between germline ends came to 7 bases. The CDR3 sequence is 13 residues long. CDR1 and CDR2 (germline): PRHDT, FYEKMQ (reference sequence). CDR3 nucleotides: TGTGCCAGCAGCTTAAGGATGGAAGAGACCCAGTACTTC. Encoded protein: CASSLRMEETQYF.

In its sample, this clone was seen a few times. The V and J genes are TRBV29-1 and TRBJ2-6; D perhaps matches TRBD2 (7 bases). The CDR3 contains 15 residues. Germline values: CDR1 SQVTM, CDR2 ANQGSEA. The ends were cut back, 5 bases at V and 0 bases at J, with 11 bases in the middle. The CDR3 DNA reads as TGCAGCGTTTCAGGGGAGGGCTCTGGGGCCAACGTCCTGACTTTC. Protein: CSVSGEGSGANVLTF.

The genes are TRBV4-1 and TRBJ2-1; tentatively, D is TRBD1 or TRBD2 (6 bases each). Trimming pared 0 bases from V and 4 bases from J, leaving 13 bases between. Germline lookup yields CDR1 MGHRA and CDR2 YSYEKL. The CDR3 has 16 amino acids. CDR3 residues: CASSQEGGLNYNEQFF. CDR3 sequence (DNA): TGCGCCAGCAGCCAAGAAGGGGGGCTGAATTACAATGAGCAGTTCTTC.

The genes are TRBV5-5 and TRBJ2-3, with D possibly TRBD2 on 5 matching bases. The V and J ends lost 0 bases and 2 bases respectively, with 13 bases between them. This CDR3 region has 16 residues. Germline V lookup: CDR1 SGHKS, CDR2 YYEKEE (reference sequence). CDR3 nucleotides: TGTGCCAGCAGCTTGGCCGGAGGAAGGCCCACAGATACGCAGTATTTT. It is translated as CASSLAGGRPTDTQYF.

This chain joins TRBV29-1 and TRBJ1-1, with D possibly matching TRBD1 (6 bases). Trimming cost V 4 bases and J 4 bases, with 10 bases left between them. Germline CDR1 is SQVTM and CDR2 is ANQGSEA. The CDR3 consists of 12 residues. The CDR3 nucleotides read TGCAGCGTTGTGTGGGGGGCCACTGAAGCTTTCTTT. This translates into CSVVWGATEAFF.

On this clone: A much larger clone is a single base away; this may be a read error. The identical CDR3 is also encoded by other nucleotide sequences in the sample. This chain links TRBV27 with TRBJ1-1; D might be TRBD1 (5 bases). The CDR3 is made up of 13 amino acids. Trimming shortened V by 2 bases and J by 1 base, and 5 bases separated the two germline ends. Germline V lookup: CDR1 MNHEY, CDR2 SMNVEV (reference sequence). CDR3 sequence reads: CASSLQGNTEAFF. In DNA, the CDR3 is TGTGCCAGCAGTTTACAGGGGAACACTGAAGCTTTCTTT.

The V gene is TRBV29-1, the J gene TRBJ2-7, with 9 positions matching TRBD1. The CDR3 loop spans 15 amino acids. The junction had 5 bases not matched to a gene; V was cut back by 2 bases and J by 0 bases. Germline assignment: CDR1 SQVTM and CDR2 ANQGSEA. The chain's CDR3 is CSVEMRDRDSYEQYF. The CDR3 region has the DNA TGCAGCGTTGAAATGCGGGACAGGGACTCCTACGAGCAGTACTTC.

CDR3 in DNA: TGCGCCAGCAGCTTCCGGGGGACAGACGACTATGGCTACACCTTC. The encoded protein is CASSFRGTDDYGYTF. V is TRBV5-1 and J is TRBJ1-2, with 7 nucleotides matching TRBD1. Trimming at V came to 2 bases and at J to 3 bases, leaving 7 bases not matched to a gene. Germline assignment: CDR1 SGHRS and CDR2 YFSETQ. CDR3 length: 15 amino acids.

V and J are TRBV30 and TRBJ2-7; 9 positions match TRBD1. V shed 2 bases and J 1 base; nucleotides not matched to a gene: 15. The CDR3 has 18 residues. Germline lookup yields CDR1 GTSNPN and CDR2 SVGIG (reference sequence). For the CDR3, the DNA is TGTGCCTGGAGTCGCGGGACAGGGTTACGGTTGAAGTCCTACGAGCAGTACTTC. Protein product: CAWSRGTGLRLKSYEQYF.

The rearrangement links TRBV13 to TRBJ2-5; 8 bases are a match to TRBD1. The CDR3 extends over 15 amino acids. J lost 2 bases, V lost 2 bases, and 4 bases had no gene match. CDR1 and CDR2 (germline): PRHDT, FYEKMQ (reference sequence). This chain's CDR3 is CASSLSRGRQETQYF. In DNA, the CDR3 is TGTGCCAGCAGCTTATCCAGGGGGCGGCAAGAGACCCAGTACTTC.

The chain recombines TRBV6-5 with TRBJ2-7; D gene ambiguous. Germline CDR1 and CDR2: MNHEY and SVGAGI. The CDR3 loop spans 13 amino acids. V lost 6 bases, J lost 0 bases, and 9 bases lay in between. The CDR3 bases are TGTGCCAGCAGAAGTCATGGCTCCTACGAGCAGTACTTC. As protein: CASRSHGSYEQYF.

This chain links TRBV19 with TRBJ2-7; 8 bases line up with TRBD1. Germline V gene data show CDR1 as LNHDA and CDR2 as SQIVND (reference sequence). The V and J ends lost 1 base and 4 bases, in that order; junction bases with no gene match: 12. The CDR3 is 17 amino acids. DNA of the CDR3: TGTGCCAGTAGTATAGTTGGGCAGGGGGCAGCTTGTTACGAGCAGTACTTC. As protein: CASSIVGQGAACYEQYF.

This clone was seen just once. The V call is TRBV27, the J call TRBJ1-4, with D hard to call. Germline lookup yields CDR1 MNHEY and CDR2 SMNVEV (reference sequence). The CDR3 extends over 14 amino acids. V was shortened by 3 bases and J by 4 bases, with 9 bases between the two germline ends. The CDR3 loop reads CASSLGRSNEKLFF. DNA of the CDR3: TGTGCCAGCAGTTTGGGGAGGAGTAATGAAAAACTGTTTTTT.

V and J are TRBV27 and TRBJ2-7; D might be TRBD1 or TRBD2, each matching 6 bases. The length of the CDR3 is 11 residues. Germline CDR1 is MNHEY and CDR2 is SMNVEV (reference sequence). The germline V and J ends were trimmed by 8 bases and 6 bases, with 11 bases remaining between them. CDR3 DNA: TGTGCCAGCGGCGAGGGGGGCGAGCAGTACTTC. Its protein product is CASGEGGEQYF.

In nucleotides, the CDR3 is TGTGCCAGCAGTGGACGGTATAACTATGGCTACACCTTC. This encodes CASSGRYNYGYTF. The chain is built from TRBV2 and TRBJ1-2; D is unresolved. The CDR3 extends over 13 amino acids. Trimming took off 4 bases at V and 1 base at J, with 7 bases between the two ends. Germline V lookup: CDR1 SNHLY, CDR2 FYNNEI.

The table lists this clone with a few counts. V is TRBV29-1 and J is TRBJ1-1; D uncertain. The V and J ends lost 7 bases and 1 base respectively, with 13 bases between them. This CDR3 is 13 amino acids long. The germline CDR1 and CDR2 sequences are SQVTM and ANQGSEA. CDR3 loop: CSARPTPNTEAFF. Written as DNA, the CDR3 is TGCAGCGCCCGACCGACTCCGAACACTGAAGCTTTCTTT. The full variable domain, its missing parts supplied by reference TRBV29-1 and TRBJ1-1, is SAVISQKPSRDICQRGTSLTIQCQVDSQVTMMFWYRQQPGQSLTLIATANQGSEATYESGFVIDKFPISRPNLTFSTLTVSNMSPEDSSIYLCSARPTPNTEAFFGQGTRLTVV.

The V gene is TRBV27, the J gene TRBJ2-7; D not certain. From germline, CDR1 is MNHEY and CDR2 SMNVEV (reference sequence). The CDR3 contains 12 residues. The V and J ends lost 6 bases and 0 bases respectively, with 6 bases between them. DNA of the CDR3: TGTGCCAGCAGGGCAACCTCCTACGAGCAGTACTTC. Translated: CASRATSYEQYF.

The V call is TRBV7-3, the J call TRBJ1-6; D gene ambiguous. Between the trimmed V and J ends, which lost 5 bases and 4 bases, there was a span of 9 bases. The CDR3 covers 14 residues. Germline-derived CDR1 and CDR2 are SGHTA and FQGTGA. In DNA, the CDR3 is TGTGCCAGCAGCCTCCGGGCATATAATTCACCCCTCCACTTT. Protein sequence: CASSLRAYNSPLHF. Full variable domain (rest looked up from reference TRBV7-3 and TRBJ1-6): GAGVSQTPSNKVTEKGKYVELRCDPISGHTALYWYRQSLGQGPEFLIYFQGTGAADDSGLPNDRFFAVRPEGSVSTLKIQRTERGDSAVYLCASSLRAYNSPLHFGNGTRLTVT.

V gene TRBV27 combines with J gene TRBJ1-1; D is ambiguous. Germline loops: CDR1 MNHEY, CDR2 SMNVEV (reference sequence). V was shortened by 3 bases and J by 5 bases, with 10 bases between the two germline ends. The CDR3 runs to 13 residues. The CDR3 spells CASSLGGRTEAFF. CDR3 nucleotides: TGTGCCAGCAGTTTGGGTGGACGGACTGAAGCTTTCTTT.

About this clone itself: The sample carries other DNA sequences with the same CDR3. The chain carries TRBV5-6 and TRBJ2-5, with D unclear. Between the trimmed V and J ends, which lost 0 bases and 5 bases, there was a span of 2 bases. CDR3 length: 11 residues. CDR1 is SGHDT, CDR2 YYEEEE, per germline. The CDR3 loop reads CASSLVETQYF. The CDR3 nucleotides are TGTGCCAGCAGCTTGGTTGAGACCCAGTACTTC.

This chain uses TRBV18 with TRBJ1-5; TRBD1 agrees at 9 bases. Germline-derived CDR1 and CDR2 are KGHSH and LQKENI. This CDR3 spans 14 amino acids. V shed 5 bases and J 7 bases; nucleotides not matched to a gene: 6. The CDR3 here is CASSGDREIQPQHF. CDR3 sequence (DNA): TGTGCCAGCTCAGGGGACAGGGAAATCCAGCCCCAGCATTTT. Variable domain in full (rest from reference TRBV18 and TRBJ1-5): NAGVMQNPRHLVRRRGQEARLRCSPMKGHSHVYWYRQLPEEGLKFMVYLQKENIIDESGMPKERFSAEFPKEGPSILRIQQVVRGDSAAYFCASSGDREIQPQHFGDGTRLSIL.

The V call is TRBV2, the J call TRBJ2-5; D gene unclear. V was trimmed by 6 bases and J by 9 bases, leaving 20 bases between them. The CDR3 is 14 amino acids. Germline assignment: CDR1 SNHLY and CDR2 FYNNEI. CDR3 in amino acids: CASSNPEKQLAQYF. CDR3 coding DNA: TGTGCCAGCAGCAATCCTGAGAAGCAACTGGCCCAGTACTTC.

This clone appeared a few times. The V call is TRBV9, the J call TRBJ2-6; possibly TRBD1 for D (6 bases). CDR1 is SGDLS, CDR2 YYNGEE, per germline. Deletions cut 4 bases from V and 0 bases from J, with 17 bases between. The CDR3 length is 18 residues. The CDR3 reads CASSLRTAGFSGANVLTF. The CDR3 nucleotides are TGTGCCAGCAGCCTCAGGACAGCCGGTTTCTCTGGGGCCAACGTCCTGACTTTC. Combining the CDR3 with reference TRBV9 and TRBJ2-6 gives the whole variable domain DSGVTQTPKHLITATGQRVTLRCSPRSGDLSVYWYQQSLDQGLQFLIQYYNGEERAKGNILERFSAQQFPDLHSELNLSSLELGDSALYFCASSLRTAGFSGANVLTFGAGSRLTVL.